The 24 T cell receptor beta chains below were found in one sample sequenced in a study of regulatory T cells in long-lasting Graves disease. The time point here: newly diagnosed GD, antithyroid drugs for less than 3 months. TCR sequences were obtained from RNA taken from PBMCs. Relying on iRepertoire HTBI primers and Arm-PCR of CDR3 regions, the team built TCR beta libraries. TCRdb independently ran MiXCR on the multiplex PCR reads; one entry per CDR3 protein. Of around 400,000 distinct CDR3 sequences in the sample, around 15% were seen once. Sample: peripheral blood mononuclear cells (PBMCs), taken at new diagnosis, from a patient treated with antithyroid drugs. The receptors come from a female donor with Graves disease.

This clonotype was counted ten times or more. The CDR3 here is CASSYGGSVAEQYF. In nucleotides, the CDR3 is TGTGCCAGCAGTTATGGGGGGTCCGTGGCCGAGCAGTACTTC. This chain joins TRBV6-2 or TRBV6-3 and TRBJ2-7; tentatively, D is TRBD2 (6 bases). CDR3 length equals 14 residues. Trimming took off 3 bases at V and 6 bases at J, with 15 bases between the two ends. The germline V gene encodes CDR1 MNHEY and CDR2 SVGEGT.

This clonotype was counted at least ten times. J is TRBJ2-5 and V is TRBV2, with D perhaps TRBD2 (6 bases). Germline CDR1 SNHLY, CDR2 FYNNEI. V lost 7 bases and J lost 5, with 17 bases in between. The CDR3 has 14 amino acids. CDR3: CASKTGTSLETQYF. The CDR3 region has the DNA TGTGCCAGCAAGACCGGGACTTCGCTCGAGACCCAGTACTTC. Based on the CDR3 plus reference TRBV2 and TRBJ2-5, the full variable domain is EPEVTQTPSHQVTQMGQEVILRCVPISNHLYFYWYRQILGQKVEFLVSFYNNEISEKSEIFDDQFSVERPDGSNFTLKIRSTKLEDSAMYFCASKTGTSLETQYFGPGTRLLVL.

This clonotype has just a few counts. This rearrangement joins TRBV7-3 to TRBJ2-7, with D possibly being TRBD1 (6 bases). Germline CDR1 SGHTA, CDR2 FQGTGA. The CDR3 has 15 residues. Trimming shortened V by 5 bases and J by 3 bases, and 17 bases separated the two germline ends. DNA for the CDR3: TGTGCCAGCAGCCCAGGCAGGACAGAGATCTACGAGCAGTACTTC. This gives the protein CASSPGRTEIYEQYF. The variable domain in full, with the rest retrieved from reference TRBV7-3 and TRBJ2-7, is GAGVSQTPSNKVTEKGKYVELRCDPISGHTALYWYRQSLGQGPEFLIYFQGTGAADDSGLPNDRFFAVRPEGSVSTLKIQRTERGDSAVYLCASSPGRTEIYEQYFGPGTRLTVT.

This clonotype was counted many times. V and J are TRBV5-6 and TRBJ2-2; D is unclear. The V gene lost 0 bases and the J gene lost 4 bases, with 7 bases spanning the gap. From germline, CDR1 is SGHDT and CDR2 YYEEEE. This CDR3 has 14 residues. The CDR3 reads CASSLARITGELFF. The CDR3 DNA sequence: TGTGCCAGCAGCTTGGCCAGAATCACCGGGGAGCTGTTTTTT.

This clonotype was seen ten or more times. V is TRBV18 and J is TRBJ1-1; D may be TRBD1 (6 bases). CDR3 length: 15 amino acids. Germline V CDR1 and CDR2: KGHSH, LQKENI. V shed 0 bases and J shed 1 base, with 9 bases lying between them. The CDR3: CASSPPRTANTEAFF. CDR3 nucleotides: TGTGCCAGCTCACCACCGCGGACAGCGAACACTGAAGCTTTCTTT.

There are many counts of this clonotype. The V gene is TRBV7-9, the J gene TRBJ2-1; the match to TRBD2 covers 12 bases. CDR3 length: 17 residues. V lost 4 bases to trimming and J lost 5 bases; unmatched junction nucleotides: 9. CDR1 SEHNR and CDR2 FQNEAQ come from the germline V gene (reference sequence). CDR3 bases: TGTGCCAGCAGCTCCCCACTAGCGGGGGGATCTCACAATGAGCAGTTCTTC. This codes for CASSSPLAGGSHNEQFF.

This clonotype has just a few counts. This sequence joins TRBV7-9 and TRBJ2-2; 7 positions match TRBD2. V dropped 3 bases and J dropped 7; count of bases not matched to a gene: 5. This CDR3 has 14 amino acids. Germline assignment: CDR1 SEHNR and CDR2 FQNEAQ (reference sequence). CDR3 nucleotides: TGTGCCAGCAGCTTGGCTAGCGGAGGCGGGGAGCTGTTTTTT. This gives the protein CASSLASGGGELFF. The variable domain in full, completed from reference TRBV7-9 and TRBJ2-2, reads DTGVSQNPRHKITKRGQNVTFRCDPISEHNRLYWYRQTLGQGPEFLTYFQNEAQLEKSRLLSDRFSAERPKGSFSTLEIQRTEQGDSAMYLCASSLASGGGELFFGEGSRLTVL.

This clonotype was picked up a small number of times. The rearrangement joins TRBV18 to TRBJ1-4; 8 nucleotides align to TRBD1. The germline V gene has CDR1 KGHSH and CDR2 LQKENI. There are 13 residues in the CDR3. V lost 6 bases to trimming and J lost 8 bases; unmatched junction nucleotides: 5. The CDR3 DNA sequence: TGTGCCAGCTCGACAGGGGTTGGCGAAAAACTGTTTTTT. Amino acid sequence: CASSTGVGEKLFF. The whole variable domain, filled in from reference TRBV18 and TRBJ1-4, reads NAGVMQNPRHLVRRRGQEARLRCSPMKGHSHVYWYRQLPEEGLKFMVYLQKENIIDESGMPKERFSAEFPKEGPSILRIQQVVRGDSAAYFCASSTGVGEKLFFGSGTQLSVL.

In this sample, this clonotype turned up many times. The CDR3 bases are TGCAGTGCCCCGTCGGGGGGGAGGGAAAAACTGTTTTTT. This encodes CSAPSGGREKLFF. This chain joins TRBV20-1 and TRBJ1-4; D may be TRBD1 (5 bases). The V gene's germline CDR1 is DFQATT and CDR2 SNEGSKA (reference sequence). The V end lost 6 bases, the J end lost 8 bases, and 16 bases lay between the germline ends. The CDR3 covers 13 residues.

This chain uses TRBV7-3 with TRBJ2-1; 9 positions match TRBD2. From germline, CDR1 is SGHTA and CDR2 FQGTGA. The CDR3 has 16 residues. Trimming removed 5 bases from V and 10 bases from J; junction bases left unmatched: 15. The CDR3 nucleotides are TGTGCCAGCAGCGCTCTTGAAGCGGGGGGACGGCGCGAGCAGTTCTTC. This encodes CASSALEAGGRREQFF.

The table lists this clonotype with many counts. The chain is built from TRBV5-4 and TRBJ1-1; no clear D gene. The CDR3 loop spans 16 amino acids. Trimming took 0 bases from V and 2 from J, leaving 14 bases between them. The germline V gene has CDR1 SGHNT and CDR2 YYREEE (reference sequence). DNA of the CDR3: TGTGCCAGCAGCTTGGAGTCATTTAGGGCAAACACTGAAGCTTTCTTT. It codes for CASSLESFRANTEAFF.

CDR3 sequence: CSAGGLAGYNEQFF. The DNA of the CDR3 is TGCAGTGCGGGGGGACTAGCGGGGTACAATGAGCAGTTCTTC. The chain has TRBV20-1 and TRBJ2-1; 13 nucleotides line up with TRBD2. The CDR3 spans 14 residues. J gave up 4 bases and V 6 bases, and 3 bases lay outside the gene matches. Germline CDR1 is DFQATT and CDR2 is SNEGSKA (reference sequence).

This clonotype was counted at least ten times. The CDR3 protein is CASSYRTGGRKETQYF. DNA of the CDR3: TGTGCCAGCAGTTACCGTACGGGCGGGAGAAAAGAGACCCAGTACTTC. The rearrangement links TRBV6-5 to TRBJ2-5; TRBD2 agrees at 7 bases. This CDR3 has 16 amino acids. J lost 3 bases, V lost 2 bases, and 9 bases had no gene match. Looked up from germline, CDR1 is MNHEY and CDR2 is SVGAGI.

This clonotype was detected ten times or more. The chain combines TRBV11-2 with TRBJ2-5, with D possibly matching TRBD1 (5 bases). Trimming shortened V by 6 bases and J by 5 bases, and 16 bases separated the two germline ends. This CDR3 region has 14 residues. Per germline, CDR1 SGHAT and CDR2 FQNNGV. The CDR3 protein is CASSLGALSETQYF. CDR3 in DNA: TGTGCCAGCAGTCTAGGGGCTCTCTCGGAGACCCAGTACTTC.

This clonotype was recorded many times. The rearrangement links TRBV18 to TRBJ2-1; 7 bases agree with TRBD2. The CDR3 contains 15 residues. Trimming cost V 0 bases and J 9 bases; bases outside gene matches: 8. The germline V gene encodes CDR1 KGHSH and CDR2 LQKENI. This CDR3 is CASSPPQRGWGEQFF. CDR3 in DNA: TGTGCCAGCTCACCACCGCAGCGGGGATGGGGTGAGCAGTTCTTC.

This sequence joins TRBV7-9 and TRBJ2-7, with D possibly TRBD1 on 5 matching bases. Deletions cut 5 bases from V and 0 bases from J, with 8 bases between. The CDR3 has 13 amino acids. Germline V gene data show CDR1 as SEHNR and CDR2 as FQNEAQ (reference sequence). CDR3 protein: CASSTGDSYEQYF. CDR3 nucleotide sequence: TGTGCCAGCAGCACAGGTGACTCCTACGAGCAGTACTTC.

A remark on this clonotype: Germline is not matched at one junction end, which may reflect a read error. CDR3 nucleotides: TGTGCCAGCAGCCCCCGGACGATCGTACCTGGAGCTCTCTTT. Its translation is CASSPRTIVPGALF. The chain employs TRBV7-8 and TRBJ1-1; D remains unclear. CDR3 length: 14 residues. The germline gives CDR1 SGHVS, CDR2 FQNEAQ.

This sequence joins TRBV4-3 and TRBJ2-1, with D perhaps TRBD1 (5 bases). CDR1 LGHNA and CDR2 YSLEER come from the germline V gene. Trimming stripped 1 base from V and 12 bases from J, with 31 bases between. The CDR3 consists of 19 residues. CDR3 DNA: TGCGCCAGCAGCCAAGGCGTTTGGAATTCGGACACCTCCTTGCTAATGCAGTTCTTC. This translates into CASSQGVWNSDTSLLMQFF.

This clonotype was counted at least ten times. The chain couples TRBV4-1 to TRBJ2-7; D possibly matches TRBD1 or TRBD2 (5 bases each). The CDR3 contains 15 residues. Trimming pared 1 base from V and 2 bases from J, leaving 12 bases between. In germline, CDR1 is MGHRA, CDR2 YSYEKL. The CDR3 nucleotides are TGCGCCAGCAGCCAAGCGGGACGGGGCCCCTACGAGCAGTACTTC. Residues: CASSQAGRGPYEQYF.

V and J are TRBV6-4 and TRBJ2-2, with 7 nucleotides matching TRBD1. Trimming took 2 bases from V and 3 from J; bases not matched to a gene: 0. Per the germline V gene, CDR1 is MRHNA and CDR2 is SNTAGT. The length of the CDR3 is 14 residues. CDR3 DNA: TGTGCCAGCAGTGACGGACAGGACACCGGGGAGCTGTTTTTT. Protein: CASSDGQDTGELFF.

This chain connects TRBV19 to TRBJ1-5; D is possibly TRBD1 (6 bases). The germline V and J ends were trimmed by 6 bases and 2 bases, with 14 bases remaining between them. Germline V lookup: CDR1 LNHDA, CDR2 SQIVND (reference sequence). This CDR3 contains 15 residues. The CDR3 coding sequence is TGTGCCAGTAGGAACCAGTACAGGGGCAATCAGCCCCAGCATTTT. This translates into CASRNQYRGNQPQHF.

This rearrangement joins TRBV30 to TRBJ2-2, with 8 bases that match TRBD2. The ends lost 4 bases at V and 2 bases at J; junction bases unmatched: 9. This CDR3 has 16 residues. Germline loops: CDR1 GTSNPN, CDR2 SVGIG (reference sequence). The CDR3: CAWTPELAANTGELFF. The CDR3 DNA sequence: TGTGCCTGGACCCCCGAACTAGCGGCTAACACCGGGGAGCTGTTTTTT.

This clonotype was seen ten or more times. The gene calls are TRBV20-1 and TRBJ1-1, with D unclear. V gave up 6 bases and J gave up 0 bases, with 11 bases separating them. Germline V gives CDR1 DFQATT, CDR2 SNEGSKA (reference sequence). The CDR3 contains 13 residues. The CDR3 bases are TGCAGTGCCCTAACCCGCTTGAACACTGAAGCTTTCTTT. Amino acids: CSALTRLNTEAFF.

This clonotype came up many times. The chain uses TRBV7-3 and TRBJ2-4, with 7 positions matching TRBD2. J lost 3 bases, V lost 5 bases, and 16 bases had no gene match. Germline V gene lookup returns CDR1 SGHTA and CDR2 FQGTGA. The CDR3 spans 18 residues. CDR3 region: CASSPQQVAGEVKNIQYF. The CDR3 DNA reads TGTGCCAGCAGCCCCCAGCAGGTGGCGGGGGAGGTCAAAAACATTCAGTACTTC.